The entry below gives a single TCR beta chain sequence along with its context. CDR1 is GTSNPN and CDR2 is SVGIG in the germline V gene (reference sequence). This CDR3 is built from 14 residues. V lost 3 bases and J 6 bases, leaving 18 bases between the germline ends. The data originate from a study of cytomegalovirus exposure and HLA in healthy donors. A multiplex PCR was run with 60 Vbeta primers and 13 Jbeta primers. Sequencing used immunoSEQ multiplex PCR; TCRdb keeps in-frame clones, though not all of them. The data contain about 180,000 clones, about three quarters of them singletons. Sequenced input: PBMCs. The rearrangement uses TRBV30 and TRBJ2-7; maybe TRBD2 (5 bases). The sequence was obtained from a middle-aged man in good health and CMV-seropositive. The CDR3 DNA reads as TGTGCCTGGAGGGCCGTTAGCGAAGAGTCCGAGCAGTACTTC. This gives the protein CAWRAVSEESEQYF. Based on the CDR3 plus reference TRBV30 and TRBJ2-7, the full variable domain is SQTIHQWPATLVQPVGSPLSLECTVEGTSNPNLYWYRQAAGRGLQLLFYSVGIGQISSEVPQNLSASRPQDRQFILSSKKLLLSDSGFYLCAWRAVSEESEQYFGPGTRLTVT.